This TCR beta chain was sequenced in a study of blood T cell repertoires in COVID-19. Sequencing used immunoSEQ multiplex PCR; TCRdb keeps in-frame clones, though not all of them. In the table there are tens of thousands of clones, 65% to 90% of which are singletons. J gave up 7 bases and V 5 bases, and 9 bases lay outside the gene matches. CDR3 length: 16 residues. CDR1 LNHDA and CDR2 SQIVND come from the germline V gene (reference sequence). The chain couples TRBV19 to TRBJ2-1; 12 bases line up with TRBD2. The TCR sequence derives from a man in his fifties or sixties with COVID-19, enrolled during active disease. The sample consisted of peripheral blood. For the CDR3, the DNA is TGTGCCAGTAGTGACCGGACTAGCGGGATCGGGAATGAGCAGTTCTTC. This codes for CASSDRTSGIGNEQFF.